The next 9 T cell receptor beta chains were all read from a single sample in a study of T cells in localized non-small cell lung cancer. The repertoire was sequenced with immunoSEQ multiplex PCR; TCRdb's copy has only in-frame clones and lacks some. Of 14,000 to 15,000 clones detected, 85% appear once; the ten largest clones hold 4.2%. Source: peripheral blood, taken before any cancer treatment. These receptors were taken from a woman aged 40-70 years with stage I lung adenocarcinoma.

The chain uses TRBV28 and TRBJ1-5; D possibly corresponds to TRBD1 (5 bases). V lost 5 bases and J 2 bases, leaving 13 bases between the germline ends. The CDR3 is made up of 15 amino acids. In germline, CDR1 is MDHEN, CDR2 SYDVKM. The CDR3 DNA is TGTGCCAGCAGTACCGGGGGACGGGGCAATCAGCCCCAGCATTTT. Translation: CASSTGGRGNQPQHF. The whole variable domain, remainder taken from reference TRBV28 and TRBJ1-5, is DVKVTQSSRYLVKRTGEKVFLECVQDMDHENMFWYRQDPGLGLRLIYFSYDVKMKEKGDIPEGYSVSREKKERFSLILESASTNQTSMYLCASSTGGRGNQPQHFGDGTRLSIL.

CDR3 region: CASSQGGLGGDTQYF. In DNA, the CDR3 is TGTGCCAGCAGCCAAGGGGGACTAGGGGGAGATACGCAGTATTTT. The V and J genes are TRBV14 and TRBJ2-3, with TRBD2 matching over 8 bases. J was trimmed by 5 bases and V by 1 base; bases with no gene match: 5. Germline V gene sequence: CDR1 SGHDN, CDR2 FVKESK. CDR3 length: 15 amino acids.

The V and J genes are TRBV30 and TRBJ1-1; unclear D gene. The germline V gene has CDR1 GTSNPN and CDR2 SVGIG (reference sequence). This CDR3 spans 12 amino acids. Trimming cost V 8 bases and J 0 bases, with 10 bases left between them. CDR3 sequence reads: CARQRVNTEAFF. The CDR3 nucleotides are TGTGCCCGCCAGCGGGTGAACACTGAAGCTTTCTTT.

The chain uses TRBV27 and TRBJ2-5; the match to TRBD1 covers 8 bases. V gave up 6 bases and J gave up 0 bases; unmatched junction bases: 9. This CDR3 has 16 residues. Germline CDR1 is MNHEY and CDR2 is SMNVEV (reference sequence). The CDR3 loop reads CASSPLDRVDQETQYF. DNA for the CDR3: TGTGCCAGCAGCCCTTTGGACAGGGTAGACCAAGAGACCCAGTACTTC.

There are a few counts of this clone. One end of the junction fails to match germline, which may point to a read error. This chain connects TRBV7-7 to TRBJ2-1; the D gene is possibly TRBD2 (6 bases). The germline gives CDR1 SSHAT, CDR2 FNYEAQ (reference sequence). The CDR3 loop spans 16 amino acids. In DNA, the CDR3 is TGTGCTAGCAGCTTAGGGAGGCTCGTCAACTACAATGAGCAGTTCTTC. It encodes CASSLGRLVNYNEQFF.

The chain has TRBV5-1 and TRBJ1-1; unclear D gene. Trimming cost V 4 bases and J 0 bases, with 10 bases left between them. Per germline, CDR1 SGHRS and CDR2 YFSETQ. This CDR3 comprises 14 residues. In nucleotides, the CDR3 is TGCGCCAGCAGCGCTACCGGCCTGAACACTGAAGCTTTCTTT. Protein: CASSATGLNTEAFF.

This clone was detected only once. This rearrangement joins TRBV7-2 to TRBJ2-1; TRBD1 matches at 8 bases. This CDR3 comprises 15 residues. Germline-derived CDR1 and CDR2 are SGHTA and FQGNSA. V lost 2 bases, J lost 2 bases, and 2 bases stayed unmatched. This CDR3 reads CASSLQQGAYNEQFF. CDR3 in DNA: TGTGCCAGCAGCTTACAACAGGGGGCCTACAATGAGCAGTTCTTC.

This clone was found once. The chain couples TRBV28 to TRBJ2-2, with 10 bases lining up with TRBD2. Germline trimming cut 3 bases from V and 6 bases from J; bases unmatched to any gene: 4. Germline V gene sequence: CDR1 MDHEN, CDR2 SYDVKM. The CDR3 runs to 15 residues. This CDR3 is CASSLPLAGAGELFF. The CDR3 bases are TGTGCCAGCAGTTTGCCTCTAGCGGGGGCCGGGGAGCTGTTTTTT.

CDR3 sequence (DNA): TGTGCCAGCAGCTTAGCGGGAACCAAAGGTAACTACGAGCAGTACTTC. Translating gives CASSLAGTKGNYEQYF. The rearrangement links TRBV7-8 to TRBJ2-7; D uncertain. CDR3 size: 16 residues. V was pared by 0 bases and J by 3 bases, with 15 bases between. The germline gives CDR1 SGHVS, CDR2 FQNEAQ.